This T cell receptor (beta chain) is from a study of blood T cell repertoires in COVID-19. Study at large: Specimens from acute and convalescent COVID-19 originated in the United States, Italy and Spain. PBMCs, B-cell-depleted T cells, or T cells provided the cDNA or gDNA that made up the material.

TCRdb's copy holds only in-frame clones and misses some; the assay was immunoSEQ multiplex PCR. Counted here are around 88,000 clones, less than 85% occurring once; the ten biggest clones make up about 8.7%. V was shortened by 4 bases and J by 4 bases, with 11 bases between the two germline ends. The CDR3 extends over 13 amino acids. Germline CDR1 is KGHSH and CDR2 is LQKENI. Source material: peripheral blood. This receptor was identified in a man in his fifties or sixties who had recovered from COVID-19. The V call is TRBV18, the J call TRBJ2-7; tentative D call: TRBD1 (5 bases). CDR3 residues: CASSRTAGYEQYF. CDR3 coding DNA: TGTGCCAGCTCACGGACCGCAGGGTACGAGCAGTACTTC.